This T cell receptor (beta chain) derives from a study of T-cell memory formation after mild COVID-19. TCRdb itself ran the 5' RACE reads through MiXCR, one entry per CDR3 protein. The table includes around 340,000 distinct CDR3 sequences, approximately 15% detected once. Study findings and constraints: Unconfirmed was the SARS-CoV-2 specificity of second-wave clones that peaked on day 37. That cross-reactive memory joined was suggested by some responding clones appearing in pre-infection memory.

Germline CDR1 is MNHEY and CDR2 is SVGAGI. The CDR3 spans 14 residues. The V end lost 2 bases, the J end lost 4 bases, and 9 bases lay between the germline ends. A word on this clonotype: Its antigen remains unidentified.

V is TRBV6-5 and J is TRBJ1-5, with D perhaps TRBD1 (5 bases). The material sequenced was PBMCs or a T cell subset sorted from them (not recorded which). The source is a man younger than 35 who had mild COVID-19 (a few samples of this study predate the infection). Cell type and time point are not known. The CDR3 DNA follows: TGTGCCAGCAGTTACGGGGGACGTAATCAGCCCCAGCATTTT. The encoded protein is CASSYGGRNQPQHF.